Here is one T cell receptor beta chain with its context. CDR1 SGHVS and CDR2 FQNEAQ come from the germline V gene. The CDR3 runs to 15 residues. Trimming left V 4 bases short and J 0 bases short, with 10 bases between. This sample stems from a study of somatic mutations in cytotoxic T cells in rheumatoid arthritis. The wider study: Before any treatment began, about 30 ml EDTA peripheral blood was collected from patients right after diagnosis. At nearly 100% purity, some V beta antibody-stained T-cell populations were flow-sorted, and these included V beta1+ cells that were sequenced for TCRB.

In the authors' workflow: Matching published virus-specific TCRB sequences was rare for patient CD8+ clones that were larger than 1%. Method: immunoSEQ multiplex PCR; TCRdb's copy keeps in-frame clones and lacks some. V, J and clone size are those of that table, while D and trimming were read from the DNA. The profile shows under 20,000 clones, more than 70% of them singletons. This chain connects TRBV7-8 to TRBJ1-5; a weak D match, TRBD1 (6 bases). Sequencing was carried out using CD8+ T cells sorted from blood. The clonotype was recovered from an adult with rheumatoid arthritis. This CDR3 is CASSWTVYSNQPQHF. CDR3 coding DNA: TGTGCCAGCAGCTGGACAGTCTATAGCAATCAGCCCCAGCATTTT.